What follows are 20 T cell receptor beta chains derived from one specimen sequenced in a study of radiotherapy plus CTLA-4 blockade in lung cancer. Sequenced by immunoSEQ multiplex PCR; TCRdb stores in-frame clones only, minus some. The repertoire includes 80,000 to 100,000 clones, roughly 79% of them detected once, and around 2.8% sits in the top ten. The sequenced sample was peripheral blood, obtained from a patient treated with radiotherapy plus ipilimumab. These receptors were obtained from a human donor with non-small cell lung cancer who had a partial response to radiotherapy plus ipilimumab. Some clones in this sample may be carry-over from other donors' samples.

This sequence joins TRBV5-1 and TRBJ1-1; tentative D call: TRBD1 (6 bases). The CDR3 has 13 amino acids. Germline V lookup: CDR1 SGHRS, CDR2 YFSETQ. Trimming cost V 6 bases and J 1 base, with 10 bases left between them. CDR3 residues: CASNQDRNTEAFF. CDR3 in DNA: TGCGCCAGCAATCAGGACAGGAACACTGAAGCTTTCTTT.

The chain links TRBV11-2 to TRBJ2-4; TRBD2 aligns across 12 bases. Trimming at V came to 5 bases and at J to 0 bases, leaving 8 bases not matched to a gene. The CDR3 extends over 18 amino acids. Germline V lookup: CDR1 SGHAT, CDR2 FQNNGV. The CDR3 nucleotides are TGTGCCAGCAGCCCAGGGACTAGCGGGCATCTAGCCAAAAACATTCAGTACTTC. Its translation: CASSPGTSGHLAKNIQYF.

V gene TRBV30 combines with J gene TRBJ2-3; the D gene is possibly TRBD2 (6 bases). Germline CDR1 and CDR2: GTSNPN and SVGIG (reference sequence). V dropped 3 bases and J dropped 4 bases, with 17 bases sitting between them. CDR3 length: 15 amino acids. CDR3 in amino acids: CAWSPREYVSDTQYF. The CDR3 bases are TGTGCCTGGAGCCCCCGGGAGTACGTCTCAGATACGCAGTATTTT.

This clone came up a few times. J is TRBJ2-1 and V is TRBV5-1; 11 bases fit TRBD1. The CDR3 loop spans 16 amino acids. The germline CDR1 and CDR2 sequences are SGHRS and YFSETQ. Trimming cost V 7 bases and J 9 bases; bases outside gene matches: 15. CDR3 loop: CASGSGWGQGVGEQFF. Written as DNA, the CDR3 is TGCGCCAGCGGCTCCGGATGGGGACAGGGGGTCGGTGAGCAGTTCTTC.

The chain employs TRBV6-5 and TRBJ2-7; TRBD1 is a possible D gene (5 bases). CDR3 length: 13 amino acids. V was trimmed by 6 bases and J by 1 base, leaving 10 bases between them. Germline values: CDR1 MNHEY, CDR2 SVGAGI. The CDR3 sequence is CASSPPGSYEQYF. As DNA, the CDR3 is TGTGCCAGCAGCCCCCCAGGGTCCTACGAGCAGTACTTC.

The V call is TRBV25-1, the J call TRBJ1-5; the D gene is possibly TRBD1 (6 bases). Trimming took off 5 bases at V and 2 bases at J, with 16 bases between the two ends. This CDR3 is 16 amino acids long. The germline gives CDR1 MGHDK, CDR2 SYGVNS. CDR3 sequence reads: CASSLSDSPGNQPQHF. In DNA, the CDR3 is TGTGCCAGCAGTCTCTCGGACAGCCCCGGCAATCAGCCCCAGCATTTT. Variable domain in full (rest from reference TRBV25-1 and TRBJ1-5): EADIYQTPRYLVIGTGKKITLECSQTMGHDKMYWYQQDPGMELHLIHYSYGVNSTEKGDLSSESTVSRIRTEHFPLTLESARPSHTSQYLCASSLSDSPGNQPQHFGDGTRLSIL.

This clone was observed a few times. This chain connects TRBV5-1 to TRBJ2-7; 8 bases are shared with TRBD2. There are 14 residues in the CDR3. V trimming: 4 bases; J trimming: 3 bases; junction bases outside the gene matches: 6. Looked up from germline, CDR1 is SGHRS and CDR2 is YFSETQ. CDR3 loop: CASSPWTSNYEQYF. The DNA of the CDR3 is TGCGCCAGCAGCCCTTGGACTAGCAACTACGAGCAGTACTTC.

This chain links TRBV9 with TRBJ2-4; 7 positions match TRBD2. The CDR3 is made up of 16 amino acids. The junction had 9 bases not matched to a gene; V was cut back by 1 base and J by 5 bases. The V gene's germline CDR1 is SGDLS and CDR2 YYNGEE. Here the CDR3 reads CASSVTGRRSENIQYF. CDR3 coding DNA: TGTGCCAGCAGCGTAACCGGGAGGAGGTCAGAAAACATTCAGTACTTC.

This clone was detected only a few times. V usage is TRBV2 and J usage is TRBJ1-6, with D possibly matching TRBD1 (6 bases). This CDR3 contains 18 residues. Germline CDR1 is SNHLY and CDR2 is FYNNEI. V lost 1 base, J lost 0 bases, and 13 bases lay in between. CDR3: CASSEEGHPSSYNSPLHF. DNA of the CDR3: TGTGCCAGCAGTGAAGAGGGACACCCGAGCTCCTATAATTCACCCCTCCACTTT.

The chain combines TRBV2 with TRBJ1-3, with no clear D. V was cut by 6 bases and J by 2 bases, with 5 bases left in between. Germline V lookup: CDR1 SNHLY, CDR2 FYNNEI. CDR3 length equals 12 residues. CDR3 DNA: TGTGCCAGCAGGGAGACTGGAAACACCATATATTTT. Translated: CASRETGNTIYF.

V and J are TRBV5-4 and TRBJ2-7; unclear D gene. V gave up 0 bases and J gave up 2 bases, with 9 bases separating them. CDR3 size: 14 residues. Germline assignment: CDR1 SGHNT and CDR2 YYREEE (reference sequence). The CDR3 here is CASSLAPGPYEQYF. The CDR3 DNA reads as TGTGCCAGCAGCTTGGCCCCCGGTCCCTACGAGCAGTACTTC. Looking up the rest from reference TRBV5-4 and TRBJ2-7 gives the full variable domain: ETGVTQSPTHLIKTRGQQVTLRCSSQSGHNTVSWYQQALGQGPQFIFQYYREEENGRGNFPPRFSGLQFPNYSSELNVNALELDDSALYLCASSLAPGPYEQYFGPGTRLTVT.

This chain links TRBV5-6 with TRBJ2-7; TRBD1 matches 9 bases. Germline V CDR1 and CDR2: SGHDT, YYEEEE. V shed 3 bases and J 0 bases; nucleotides not matched to a gene: 4. There are 15 residues in the CDR3. The CDR3 spells CASSSGTGFSYEQYF. The CDR3 nucleotides are TGTGCCAGCAGCTCCGGGACAGGGTTCTCCTACGAGCAGTACTTC.

This clone was detected once. The chain couples TRBV7-9 to TRBJ2-7; TRBD2 matches at 8 bases. The CDR3 runs to 18 residues. The germline V gene encodes CDR1 SEHNR and CDR2 FQNEAQ (reference sequence). V dropped 0 bases and J dropped 2; count of bases not matched to a gene: 12. Here the CDR3 DNA reads TGTGCCAGCAGCTTAGCGCGGGGGTCCAGCGGGGGACCCTACGAGCAGTACTTC. It is translated as CASSLARGSSGGPYEQYF.

This rearrangement joins TRBV6-5 to TRBJ1-5, with 7 positions matching TRBD1. Trimming at V came to 4 bases and at J to 6 bases, leaving 6 bases not matched to a gene. This CDR3 is built from 14 residues. Germline-derived CDR1 and CDR2 are MNHEY and SVGAGI. The CDR3 loop is CASSLEGGGQPQHF. The DNA for the CDR3 is TGTGCCAGCAGTTTAGAAGGGGGCGGTCAGCCCCAGCATTTT.

The chain is built from TRBV5-1 and TRBJ2-1; 8 nucleotides line up with TRBD2. The germline V gene encodes CDR1 SGHRS and CDR2 YFSETQ. The CDR3 extends over 15 amino acids. With 1 base clipped from V and 7 bases from J, the junction kept 7 bases outside the gene matches. This chain's CDR3 is CASSLYGGAKNEQFF. The CDR3 DNA reads TGCGCCAGCAGCTTGTACGGGGGGGCTAAGAATGAGCAGTTCTTC. The whole variable domain, filled in from reference TRBV5-1 and TRBJ2-1, reads KAGVTQTPRYLIKTRGQQVTLSCSPISGHRSVSWYQQTPGQGLQFLFEYFSETQRNKGNFPGRFSGRQFSNSRSEMNVSTLELGDSALYLCASSLYGGAKNEQFFGPGTRLTVL.

This chain connects TRBV7-9 to TRBJ1-3, with D tentatively TRBD1 (6 bases). Germline CDR1 reads SEHNR; CDR2 reads FQNEAQ (reference sequence). Trimming cost V 3 bases and J 2 bases, with 14 bases left between them. The CDR3 sequence is 16 residues long. The CDR3 here is CASSLEQGRAGNTIYF. The CDR3 coding sequence is TGTGCCAGCAGCTTGGAACAGGGCCGCGCTGGAAACACCATATATTTT.

This clone has a handful of counts. J is TRBJ2-2 and V is TRBV28; D is uncertain. Trimming shortened V by 7 bases and J by 2 bases, and 8 bases separated the two germline ends. CDR3 length: 13 amino acids. Germline V gives CDR1 MDHEN, CDR2 SYDVKM. CDR3 nucleotides: TGTGCCAGCACCGGCGGAAACACCGGGGAGCTGTTTTTT. The encoded protein is CASTGGNTGELFF.

The chain recombines TRBV18 with TRBJ2-5, with D possibly TRBD1 on 5 matching bases. Trimming stripped 1 base from V and 7 bases from J, with 7 bases between. This CDR3 spans 12 amino acids. CDR1 and CDR2 from the germline V gene are KGHSH and LQKENI. The CDR3 bases are TGTGCCAGCTCACCACAAGGGGCGACCCAGTACTTC. Its translation is CASSPQGATQYF. The variable domain in full, with the rest retrieved from reference TRBV18 and TRBJ2-5, is NAGVMQNPRHLVRRRGQEARLRCSPMKGHSHVYWYRQLPEEGLKFMVYLQKENIIDESGMPKERFSAEFPKEGPSILRIQQVVRGDSAAYFCASSPQGATQYFGPGTRLLVL.

The rearrangement joins TRBV6-1 to TRBJ2-6; tentative D call: TRBD1 (6 bases). Trimming stripped 4 bases from V and 0 bases from J, with 19 bases between. In germline, CDR1 is MNHNS, CDR2 SASEGT. This CDR3 comprises 19 residues. CDR3 protein: CASSVQGPGSISGANVLTF. Written as DNA, the CDR3 is TGTGCCAGCAGTGTACAGGGTCCAGGGTCCATCTCTGGGGCCAACGTCCTGACTTTC.

The rearrangement uses TRBV19 and TRBJ1-1; D is ambiguous. This CDR3 is built from 13 residues. V lost 5 bases, J lost 0 bases, and 7 bases lay in between. Germline lookup yields CDR1 LNHDA and CDR2 SQIVND (reference sequence). This CDR3 reads CASSSLLNTEAFF. The CDR3 DNA is TGTGCCAGTAGTTCACTCCTGAACACTGAAGCTTTCTTT.